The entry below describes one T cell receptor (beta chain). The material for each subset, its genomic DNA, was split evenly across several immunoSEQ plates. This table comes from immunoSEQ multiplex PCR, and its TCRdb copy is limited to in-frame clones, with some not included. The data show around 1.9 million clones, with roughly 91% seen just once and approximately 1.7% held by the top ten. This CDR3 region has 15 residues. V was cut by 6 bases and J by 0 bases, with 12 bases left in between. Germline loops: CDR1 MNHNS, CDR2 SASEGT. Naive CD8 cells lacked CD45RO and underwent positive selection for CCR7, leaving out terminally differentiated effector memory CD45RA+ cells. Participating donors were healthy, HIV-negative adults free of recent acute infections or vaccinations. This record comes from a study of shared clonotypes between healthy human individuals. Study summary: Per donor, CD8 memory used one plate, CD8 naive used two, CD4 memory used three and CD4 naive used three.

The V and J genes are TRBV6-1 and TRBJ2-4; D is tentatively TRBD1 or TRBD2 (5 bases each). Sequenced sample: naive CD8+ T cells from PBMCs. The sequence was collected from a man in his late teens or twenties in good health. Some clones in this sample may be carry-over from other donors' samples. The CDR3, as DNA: TGTGCCAGCAGAGCGGACATTTTAGCCAAAAACATTCAGTACTTC. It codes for CASRADILAKNIQYF.